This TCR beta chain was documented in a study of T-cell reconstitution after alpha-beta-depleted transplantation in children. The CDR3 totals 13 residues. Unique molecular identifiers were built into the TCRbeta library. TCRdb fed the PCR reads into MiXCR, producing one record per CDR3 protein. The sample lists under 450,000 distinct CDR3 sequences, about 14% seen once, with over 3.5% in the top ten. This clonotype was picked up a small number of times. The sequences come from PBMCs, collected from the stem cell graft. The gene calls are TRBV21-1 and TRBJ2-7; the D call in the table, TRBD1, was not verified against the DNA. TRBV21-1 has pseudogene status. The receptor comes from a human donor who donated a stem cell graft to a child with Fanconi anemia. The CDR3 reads CASSSTGFYEQYF. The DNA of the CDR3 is TGTGCCAGCAGCTCAACAGGGTTCTACGAGCAGTACTTC.